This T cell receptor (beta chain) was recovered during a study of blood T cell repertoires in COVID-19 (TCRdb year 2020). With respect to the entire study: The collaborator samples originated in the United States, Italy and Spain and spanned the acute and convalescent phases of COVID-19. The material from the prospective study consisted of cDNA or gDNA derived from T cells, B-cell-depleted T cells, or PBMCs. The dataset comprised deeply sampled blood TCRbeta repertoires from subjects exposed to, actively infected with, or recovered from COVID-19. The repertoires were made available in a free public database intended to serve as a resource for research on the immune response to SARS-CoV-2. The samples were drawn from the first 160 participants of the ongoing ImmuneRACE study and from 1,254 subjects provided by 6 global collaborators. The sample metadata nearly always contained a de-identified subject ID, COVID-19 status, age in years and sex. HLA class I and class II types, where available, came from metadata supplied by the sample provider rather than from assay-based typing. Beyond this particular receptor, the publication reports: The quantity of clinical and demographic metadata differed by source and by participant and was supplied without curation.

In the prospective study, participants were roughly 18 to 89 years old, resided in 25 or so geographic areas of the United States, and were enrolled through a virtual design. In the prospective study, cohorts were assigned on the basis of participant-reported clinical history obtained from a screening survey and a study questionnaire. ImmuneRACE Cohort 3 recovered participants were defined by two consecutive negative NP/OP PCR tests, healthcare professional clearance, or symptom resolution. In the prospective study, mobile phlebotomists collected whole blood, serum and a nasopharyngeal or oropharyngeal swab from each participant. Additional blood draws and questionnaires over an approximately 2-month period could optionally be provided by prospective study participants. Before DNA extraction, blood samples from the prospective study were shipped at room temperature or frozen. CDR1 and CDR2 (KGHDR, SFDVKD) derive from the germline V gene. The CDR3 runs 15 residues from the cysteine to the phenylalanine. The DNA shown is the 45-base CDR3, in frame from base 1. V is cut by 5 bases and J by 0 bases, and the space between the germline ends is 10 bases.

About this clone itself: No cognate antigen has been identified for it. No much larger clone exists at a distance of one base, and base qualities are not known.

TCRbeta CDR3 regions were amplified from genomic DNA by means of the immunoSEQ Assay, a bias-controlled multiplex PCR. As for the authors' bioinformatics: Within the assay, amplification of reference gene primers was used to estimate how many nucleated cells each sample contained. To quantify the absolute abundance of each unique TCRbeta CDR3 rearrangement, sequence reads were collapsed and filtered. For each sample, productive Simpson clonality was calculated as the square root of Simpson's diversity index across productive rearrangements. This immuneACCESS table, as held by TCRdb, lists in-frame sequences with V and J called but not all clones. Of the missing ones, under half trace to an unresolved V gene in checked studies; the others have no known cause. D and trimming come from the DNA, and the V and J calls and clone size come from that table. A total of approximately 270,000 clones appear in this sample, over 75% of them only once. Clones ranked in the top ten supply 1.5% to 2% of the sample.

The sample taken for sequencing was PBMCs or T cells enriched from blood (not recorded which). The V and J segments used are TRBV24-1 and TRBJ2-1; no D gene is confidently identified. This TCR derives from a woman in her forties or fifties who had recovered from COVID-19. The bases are TGTGCCACCAGTGGAACATTAAGCTCCTACAATGAGCAGTTCTTC. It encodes CATSGTLSSYNEQFF.